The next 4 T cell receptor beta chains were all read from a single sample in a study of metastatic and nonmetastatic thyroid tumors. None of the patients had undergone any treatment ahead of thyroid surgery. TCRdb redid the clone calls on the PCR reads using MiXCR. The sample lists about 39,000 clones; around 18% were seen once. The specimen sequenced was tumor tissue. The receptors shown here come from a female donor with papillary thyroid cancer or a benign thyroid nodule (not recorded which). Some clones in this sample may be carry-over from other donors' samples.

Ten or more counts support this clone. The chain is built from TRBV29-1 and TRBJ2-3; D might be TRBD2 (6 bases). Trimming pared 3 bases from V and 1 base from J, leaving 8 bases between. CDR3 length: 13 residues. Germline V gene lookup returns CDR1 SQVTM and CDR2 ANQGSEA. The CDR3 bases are TGCAGCGTTGACGGCGGGGGCACAGATACGCAGTATTTT. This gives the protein CSVDGGGTDTQYF.

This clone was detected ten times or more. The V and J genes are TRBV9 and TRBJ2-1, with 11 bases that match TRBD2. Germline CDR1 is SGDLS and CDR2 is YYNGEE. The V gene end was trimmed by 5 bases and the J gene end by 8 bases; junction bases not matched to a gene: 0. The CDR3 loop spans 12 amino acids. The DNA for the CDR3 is TGTGCCAGCAGGGGACTAGCGGATGAGCAGTTCTTC. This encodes CASRGLADEQFF.

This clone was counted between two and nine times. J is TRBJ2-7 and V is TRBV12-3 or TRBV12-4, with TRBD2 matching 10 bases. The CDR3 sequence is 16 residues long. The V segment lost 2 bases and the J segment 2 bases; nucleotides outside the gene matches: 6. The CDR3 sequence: CASSLSSSGRPYEQYF. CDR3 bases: TGTGCCAGCAGTTTATCGTCTAGCGGGAGACCCTACGAGCAGTACTTC.

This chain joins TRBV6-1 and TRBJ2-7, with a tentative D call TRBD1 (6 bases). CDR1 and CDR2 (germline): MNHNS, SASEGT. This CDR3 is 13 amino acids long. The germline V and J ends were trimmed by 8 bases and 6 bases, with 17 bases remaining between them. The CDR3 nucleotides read TGTGCCAGCTCGCGGCAGGGGTGGGGCGAGCAGTACTTC. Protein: CASSRQGWGEQYF.